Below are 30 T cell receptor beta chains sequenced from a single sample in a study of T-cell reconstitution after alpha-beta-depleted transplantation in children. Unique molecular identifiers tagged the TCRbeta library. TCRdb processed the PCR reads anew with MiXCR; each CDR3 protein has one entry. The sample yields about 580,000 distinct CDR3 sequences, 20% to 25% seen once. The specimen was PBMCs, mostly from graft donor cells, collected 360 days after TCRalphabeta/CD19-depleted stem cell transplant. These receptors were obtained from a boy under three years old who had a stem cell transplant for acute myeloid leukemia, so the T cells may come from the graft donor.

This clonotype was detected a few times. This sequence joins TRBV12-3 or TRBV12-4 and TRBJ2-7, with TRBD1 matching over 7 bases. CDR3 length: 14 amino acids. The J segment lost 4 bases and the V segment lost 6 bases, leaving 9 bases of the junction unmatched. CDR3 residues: CASSPGTAPYEQYV. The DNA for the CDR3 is TGTGCCAGCAGCCCGGGGACAGCACCTTACGAGCAGTACGTC.

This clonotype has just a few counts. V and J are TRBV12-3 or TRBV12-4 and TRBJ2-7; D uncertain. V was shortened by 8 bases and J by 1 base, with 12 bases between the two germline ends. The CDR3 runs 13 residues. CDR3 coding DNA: TGTGCCAGCGGCAAGGGTCAGTCCTACGAGCAGTACTTC. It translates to CASGKGQSYEQYF.

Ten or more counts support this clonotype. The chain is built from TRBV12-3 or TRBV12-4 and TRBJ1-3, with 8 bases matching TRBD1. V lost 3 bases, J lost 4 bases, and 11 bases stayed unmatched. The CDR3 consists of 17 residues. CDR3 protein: CASSLGTGLSGGNTIYF. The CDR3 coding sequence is TGTGCCAGCAGTTTGGGGACAGGCCTCAGCGGAGGAAACACCATATATTTT.

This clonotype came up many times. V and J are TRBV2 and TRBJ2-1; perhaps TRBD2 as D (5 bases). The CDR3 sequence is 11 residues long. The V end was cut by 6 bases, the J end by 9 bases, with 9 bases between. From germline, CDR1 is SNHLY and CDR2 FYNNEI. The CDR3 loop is CASSRGAEQFF. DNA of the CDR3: TGTGCCAGCAGCCGGGGTGCTGAGCAGTTCTTC.

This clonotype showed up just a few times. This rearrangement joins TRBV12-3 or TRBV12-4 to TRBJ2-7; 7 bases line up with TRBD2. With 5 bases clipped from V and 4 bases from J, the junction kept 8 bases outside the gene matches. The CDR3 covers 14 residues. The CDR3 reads CASSPSGGLYEQYF. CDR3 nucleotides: TGTGCCAGCAGTCCTTCCGGGGGGTTGTACGAGCAGTACTTC.

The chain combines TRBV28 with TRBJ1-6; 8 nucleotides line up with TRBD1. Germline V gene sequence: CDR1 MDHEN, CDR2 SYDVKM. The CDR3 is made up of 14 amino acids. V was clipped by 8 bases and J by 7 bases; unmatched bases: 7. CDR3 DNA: TGTGCCAGCCTGACCGGGACAGGCAATTCACCCCTCCACTTT. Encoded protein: CASLTGTGNSPLHF. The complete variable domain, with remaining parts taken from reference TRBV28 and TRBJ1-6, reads DVKVTQSSRYLVKRTGEKVFLECVQDMDHENMFWYRQDPGLGLRLIYFSYDVKMKEKGDIPEGYSVSREKKERFSLILESASTNQTSMYLCASLTGTGNSPLHFGNGTRLTVT.

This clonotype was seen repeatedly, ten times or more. The CDR3 spells CSVGQGYYEQYF. CDR3 coding DNA: TGCAGCGTGGGACAGGGCTACTACGAGCAGTACTTC. This chain joins TRBV29-1 and TRBJ2-7, with 9 bases that match TRBD1. This CDR3 region has 12 residues. With 6 bases clipped from V and 3 bases from J, the junction kept 3 bases outside the gene matches. The germline V gene has CDR1 SQVTM and CDR2 ANQGSEA.

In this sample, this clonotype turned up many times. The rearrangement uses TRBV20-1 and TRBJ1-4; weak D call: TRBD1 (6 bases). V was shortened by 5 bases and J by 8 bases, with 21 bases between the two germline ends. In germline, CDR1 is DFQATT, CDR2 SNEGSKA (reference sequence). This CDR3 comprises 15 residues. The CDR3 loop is CSAFLLGGVGEKLFF. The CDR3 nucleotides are TGCAGTGCTTTCCTTTTGGGGGGCGTCGGGGAAAAACTGTTTTTT.

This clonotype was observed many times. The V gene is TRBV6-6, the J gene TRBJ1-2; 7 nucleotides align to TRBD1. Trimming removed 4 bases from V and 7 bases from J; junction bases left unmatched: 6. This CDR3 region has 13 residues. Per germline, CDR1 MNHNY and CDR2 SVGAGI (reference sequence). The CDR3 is CASSSGTDGGYTF. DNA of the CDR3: TGTGCCAGCAGTTCTGGGACAGACGGTGGCTACACCTTC.

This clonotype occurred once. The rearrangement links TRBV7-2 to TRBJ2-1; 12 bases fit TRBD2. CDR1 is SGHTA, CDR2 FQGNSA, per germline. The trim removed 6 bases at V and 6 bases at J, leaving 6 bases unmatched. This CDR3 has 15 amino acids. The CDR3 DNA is TGTGCCAGCAGTTTACTAGCGGGGGGTATCAATGAGCAGTTCTTC. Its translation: CASSLLAGGINEQFF. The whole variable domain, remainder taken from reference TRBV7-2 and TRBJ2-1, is GAGVSQSPSNKVTEKGKDVELRCDPISGHTALYWYRQSLGQGLEFLIYFQGNSAPDKSGLPSDRFSAERTGGSVSTLTIQRTQQEDSAVYLCASSLLAGGINEQFFGPGTRLTVL.

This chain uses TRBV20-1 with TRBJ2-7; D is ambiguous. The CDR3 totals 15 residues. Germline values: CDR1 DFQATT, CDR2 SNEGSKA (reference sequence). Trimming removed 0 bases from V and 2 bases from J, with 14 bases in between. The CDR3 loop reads CSARDSNIPTYEQYF. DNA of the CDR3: TGCAGTGCTAGAGATTCGAACATCCCGACCTACGAGCAGTACTTC.

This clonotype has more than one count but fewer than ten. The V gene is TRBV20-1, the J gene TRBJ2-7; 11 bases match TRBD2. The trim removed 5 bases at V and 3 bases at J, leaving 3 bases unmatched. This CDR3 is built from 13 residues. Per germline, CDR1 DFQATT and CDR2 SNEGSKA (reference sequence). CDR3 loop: CSAGGTSGYEQYF. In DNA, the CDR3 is TGCAGTGCTGGAGGGACTAGCGGCTACGAGCAGTACTTC.

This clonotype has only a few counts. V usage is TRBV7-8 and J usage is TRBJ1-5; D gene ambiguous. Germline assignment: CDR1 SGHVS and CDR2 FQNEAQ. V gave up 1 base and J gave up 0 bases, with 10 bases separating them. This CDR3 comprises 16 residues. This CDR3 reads CASSLGRASSNQPQHF. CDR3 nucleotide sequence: TGTGCCAGCAGCTTAGGTAGGGCCTCTAGCAATCAGCCCCAGCATTTT.

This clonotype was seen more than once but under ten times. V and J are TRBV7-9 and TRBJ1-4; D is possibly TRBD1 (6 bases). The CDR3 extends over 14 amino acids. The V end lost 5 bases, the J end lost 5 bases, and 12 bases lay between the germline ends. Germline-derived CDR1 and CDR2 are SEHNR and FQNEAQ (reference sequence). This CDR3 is CASSKQGLNEKLFF. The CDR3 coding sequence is TGTGCCAGCAGCAAACAGGGATTGAATGAAAAACTGTTTTTT.

CDR3 sequence: CASSPVGTDTQYF. In DNA, the CDR3 is TGCGCCAGCAGCCCGGTGGGGACAGATACGCAGTATTTT. V gene TRBV4-3 combines with J gene TRBJ2-3; D ambiguous. Trimming took 4 bases from V and 3 from J, leaving 8 bases between them. The CDR3 contains 13 residues. CDR1 and CDR2 (germline): LGHNA, YSLEER.

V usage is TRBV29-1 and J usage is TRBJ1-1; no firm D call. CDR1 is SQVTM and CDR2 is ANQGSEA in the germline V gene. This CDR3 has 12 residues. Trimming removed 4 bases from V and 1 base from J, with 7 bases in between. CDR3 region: CSVGSRNTEAFF. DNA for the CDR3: TGCAGCGTTGGCAGTCGGAACACTGAAGCTTTCTTT.

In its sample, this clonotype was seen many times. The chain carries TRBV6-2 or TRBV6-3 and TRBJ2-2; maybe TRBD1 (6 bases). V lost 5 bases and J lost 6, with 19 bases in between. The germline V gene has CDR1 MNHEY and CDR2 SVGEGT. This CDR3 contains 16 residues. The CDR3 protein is CASSQITGFGAGELFF. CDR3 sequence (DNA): TGTGCCAGCAGTCAAATCACAGGGTTTGGCGCCGGGGAGCTGTTTTTT.

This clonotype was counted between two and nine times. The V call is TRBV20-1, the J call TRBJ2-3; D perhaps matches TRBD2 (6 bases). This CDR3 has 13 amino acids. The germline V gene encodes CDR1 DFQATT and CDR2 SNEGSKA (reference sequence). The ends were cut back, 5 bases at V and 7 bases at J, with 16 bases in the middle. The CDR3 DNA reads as TGCAGTGCTCAGGGACTCCCCTCTAATACGCAGTATTTT. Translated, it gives CSAQGLPSNTQYF.

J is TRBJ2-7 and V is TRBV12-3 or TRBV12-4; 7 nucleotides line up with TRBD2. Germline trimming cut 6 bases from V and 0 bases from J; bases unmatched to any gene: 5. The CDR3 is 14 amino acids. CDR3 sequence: CASSTRGSSYEQYF. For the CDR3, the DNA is TGTGCCAGCAGCACCCGCGGGAGCTCCTACGAGCAGTACTTC.

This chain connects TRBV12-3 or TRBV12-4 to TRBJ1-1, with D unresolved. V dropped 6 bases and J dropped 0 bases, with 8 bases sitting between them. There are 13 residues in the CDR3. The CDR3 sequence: CASSIGVNTEAFF. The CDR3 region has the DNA TGTGCCAGCAGCATTGGGGTGAACACTGAAGCTTTCTTT.

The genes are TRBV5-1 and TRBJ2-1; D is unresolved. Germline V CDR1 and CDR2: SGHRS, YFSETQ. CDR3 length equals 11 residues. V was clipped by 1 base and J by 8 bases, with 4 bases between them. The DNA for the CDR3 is TGCGCCAGCAGCTTGATCCATGAGCAGTTCTTC. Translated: CASSLIHEQFF.

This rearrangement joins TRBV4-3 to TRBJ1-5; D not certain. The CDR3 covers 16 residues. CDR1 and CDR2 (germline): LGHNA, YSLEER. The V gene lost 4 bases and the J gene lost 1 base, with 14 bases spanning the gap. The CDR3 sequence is CASSLRYLGSNQPQHF. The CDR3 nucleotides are TGCGCCAGCAGCCTAAGATACCTCGGGAGCAATCAGCCCCAGCATTTT.

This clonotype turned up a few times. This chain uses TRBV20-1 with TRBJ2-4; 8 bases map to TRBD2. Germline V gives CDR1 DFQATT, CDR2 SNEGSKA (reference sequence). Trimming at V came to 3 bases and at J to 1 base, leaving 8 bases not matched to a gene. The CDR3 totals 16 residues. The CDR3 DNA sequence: TGCAGTGCTAGCACGGGGGGGAGAGGGGCCAAAAACATTCAGTACTTC. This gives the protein CSASTGGRGAKNIQYF.

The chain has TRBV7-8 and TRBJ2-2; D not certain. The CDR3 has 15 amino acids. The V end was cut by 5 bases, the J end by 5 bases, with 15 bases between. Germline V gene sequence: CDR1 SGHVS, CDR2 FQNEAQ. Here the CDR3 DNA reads TGTGCCAGCAGCACAAGCCAGCGTAGGACCGGGGAGCTGTTTTTT. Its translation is CASSTSQRRTGELFF.

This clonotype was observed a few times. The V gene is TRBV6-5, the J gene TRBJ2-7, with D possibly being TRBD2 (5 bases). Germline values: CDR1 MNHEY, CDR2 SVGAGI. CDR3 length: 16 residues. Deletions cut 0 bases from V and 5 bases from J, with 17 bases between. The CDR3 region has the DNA TGTGCCAGCAGTTACTCGAAACCGGGAAAAAGCAACGAGCAGTACTTC. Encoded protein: CASSYSKPGKSNEQYF.

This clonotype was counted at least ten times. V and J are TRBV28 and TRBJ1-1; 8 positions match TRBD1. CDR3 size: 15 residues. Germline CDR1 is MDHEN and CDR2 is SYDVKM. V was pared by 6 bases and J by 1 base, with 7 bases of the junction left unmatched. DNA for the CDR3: TGTGCCAGCAGCTCTGACAGGGGTGGGAACACTGAAGCTTTCTTT. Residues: CASSSDRGGNTEAFF.

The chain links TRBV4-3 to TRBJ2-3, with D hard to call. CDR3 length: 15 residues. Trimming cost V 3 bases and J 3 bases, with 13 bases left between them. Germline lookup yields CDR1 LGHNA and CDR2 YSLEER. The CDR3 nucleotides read TGCGCCAGCAGCCAGAATCCGGGCCAAACAGATACGCAGTATTTT. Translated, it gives CASSQNPGQTDTQYF.

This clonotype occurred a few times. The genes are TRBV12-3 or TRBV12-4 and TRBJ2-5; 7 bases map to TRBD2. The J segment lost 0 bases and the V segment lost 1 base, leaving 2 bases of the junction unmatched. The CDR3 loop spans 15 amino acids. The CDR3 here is CASSLGGGDQETQYF. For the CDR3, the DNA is TGTGCCAGCAGTTTAGGGGGGGGGGACCAAGAGACCCAGTACTTC.

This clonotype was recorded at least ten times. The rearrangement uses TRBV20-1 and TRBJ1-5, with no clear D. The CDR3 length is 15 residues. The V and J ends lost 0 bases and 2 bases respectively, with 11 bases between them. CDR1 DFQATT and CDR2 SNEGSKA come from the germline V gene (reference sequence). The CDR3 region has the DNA TGCAGTGCTAGAGACAGCTCAGTGGGCAATCAGCCCCAGCATTTT. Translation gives CSARDSSVGNQPQHF.

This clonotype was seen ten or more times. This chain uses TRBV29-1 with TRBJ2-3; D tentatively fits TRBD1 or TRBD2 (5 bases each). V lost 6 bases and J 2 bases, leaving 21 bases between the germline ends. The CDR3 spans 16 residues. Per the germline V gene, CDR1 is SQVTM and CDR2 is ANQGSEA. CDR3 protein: CSVRDGPTMDTDTQYF. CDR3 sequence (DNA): TGCAGCGTCCGGGACGGACCTACAATGGACACAGATACGCAGTATTTT.